This T cell receptor beta chain was identified in a study of metastatic and nonmetastatic thyroid tumors. Study summary: Samples came from malignant and benign thyroid patients, and repertoires were compared across blood and tumor or nodule tissue. General study findings and limits: Significantly greater TCR beta diversity was reportedly found in malignant thyroid tumors than in benign nodules (in blood and tumor).

None of the patients had undergone any treatment ahead of thyroid surgery. This clone was recorded at least ten times. Its target is not known. Per the germline V gene, CDR1 is KGHSH and CDR2 is LQKENI. After removal of 0 bases from V and 4 bases from J, the junction contained 5 bases not matched to a gene. The CDR3 spans 15 residues. Methods used by the authors: In papillary thyroid cancer, a distant-metastasis classifier was built using CDR3 differences across clinicopathological groups. TCRdb re-called the PCR reads via MiXCR. TCRdb's processing, not the authors' own work, is the source of the V and J calls. This table has 45,000 to 50,000 clones, around a quarter appearing once.

The TCR comes from a male donor with papillary thyroid cancer or a benign thyroid nodule (not recorded which). Some clones in this sample may be carry-over from other donors' samples. This chain links TRBV18 with TRBJ2-5; 7 nucleotides align to TRBD2. Sequencing was done on a sample of blood. For the CDR3, the DNA is TGTGCCAGCTCACCACCCGGGGAGGGAGGAGAGACCCAGTACTTC. Encoded protein: CASSPPGEGGETQYF.